Shown below are 7 T cell receptor beta chains from a single sample sequenced in a study of T-cell memory formation after mild COVID-19. TCRdb reprocessed the 5' RACE reads via MiXCR and lists one record per CDR3 protein. Of fewer than 550,000 distinct CDR3 sequences listed, 20% were seen once; the top ten hold approximately 8.1%. Sequencing used PBMCs or a T cell subset sorted from them (not recorded which). Source of these receptors: an adult woman who had mild COVID-19 (a few samples of this study predate the infection). Cell type and time point are not known.

This clonotype was counted a few times. The V and J genes are TRBV20-1 and TRBJ2-7; the D gene is possibly TRBD2 (6 bases). The germline CDR1 and CDR2 sequences are DFQATT and SNEGSKA (reference sequence). The CDR3 contains 14 residues. Trimming took off 0 bases at V and 3 bases at J, with 12 bases between the two ends. The CDR3 region is CSARDHPAGYEQYF. CDR3 nucleotide sequence: TGCAGTGCTAGAGATCACCCAGCGGGCTACGAGCAGTACTTC.

This clonotype has a handful of counts. The chain combines TRBV6-5 with TRBJ1-5; 7 positions match TRBD1. The V and J ends lost 6 bases and 6 bases, in that order; junction bases with no gene match: 8. Germline-derived CDR1 and CDR2 are MNHEY and SVGAGI. The CDR3 totals 14 residues. This CDR3 is CASRLTGVGQPQHF. CDR3 sequence (DNA): TGTGCCAGCAGACTCACAGGGGTAGGTCAGCCCCAGCATTTT.

The V gene is TRBV6-6, the J gene TRBJ2-7, with 7 positions matching TRBD2. After removal of 2 bases from V and 0 bases from J, the junction contained 10 bases not matched to a gene. CDR1 and CDR2 from the germline V gene are MNHNY and SVGAGI (reference sequence). There are 17 residues in the CDR3. The CDR3 DNA sequence: TGTGCCAGCAGTTACGATCCGGCTAGCGGCCACTCCTACGAGCAGTACTTC. Translation gives CASSYDPASGHSYEQYF.

This clonotype has just one count. The chain is built from TRBV2 and TRBJ1-1; 9 bases agree with TRBD1. CDR1 SNHLY and CDR2 FYNNEI come from the germline V gene. The CDR3 consists of 12 residues. V shed 5 bases, J shed 9 bases, and the junction held 4 bases outside the gene matches. This chain's CDR3 is CASSRTGDQAFF. CDR3 nucleotides: TGTGCCAGCAGTCGGACAGGGGATCAAGCTTTCTTT.

The chain is built from TRBV10-2 and TRBJ1-1, with a possible D match to TRBD1 (5 bases). This CDR3 has 12 residues. Trimming stripped 6 bases from V and 1 base from J, with 6 bases between. CDR1 WSHSY and CDR2 SAAADI come from the germline V gene. Written as DNA, the CDR3 is TGCGCCAGCAGGGGGCCGAACACTGAAGCTTTCTTT. Its protein is CASRGPNTEAFF.

This clonotype was detected only a few times. The V gene is TRBV6-5, the J gene TRBJ1-1; perhaps TRBD1 as D (5 bases). CDR1 MNHEY and CDR2 SVGAGI come from the germline V gene. This CDR3 has 15 amino acids. V was clipped by 5 bases and J by 4 bases, with 17 bases between them. The chain's CDR3 is CASSPTGRRSTEAFF. As DNA, the CDR3 is TGTGCCAGCAGTCCCACGGGGCGGCGGAGCACTGAAGCTTTCTTT.

The chain employs TRBV7-2 and TRBJ1-1; D might be TRBD1 (6 bases). The CDR3 is 15 residues long. V shed 2 bases and J shed 4 bases, with 14 bases lying between them. Germline loops: CDR1 SGHTA, CDR2 FQGNSA. CDR3 in amino acids: CASSLRGALTTEAFF. The CDR3 DNA follows: TGTGCCAGCAGCTTACGGGGGGCTTTGACCACTGAAGCTTTCTTT.